This T cell receptor beta chain emerged from a study of blood T cell repertoires in COVID-19. The table came from immunoSEQ multiplex PCR; TCRdb's copy has only in-frame clones and leaves some out. The table shows about 81,000 clones, with approximately 91% occurring only once. Specimen: peripheral blood. The receptor's source is a man in his 70s with active or convalescent COVID-19.

The CDR3 DNA follows: TGTGCCAGCAGCGCGGGATTACAAGAGACCCAGTACTTC. It translates to CASSAGLQETQYF. The chain links TRBV6-5 to TRBJ2-5; maybe TRBD2 (6 bases). Trimming took off 6 bases at V and 2 bases at J, with 10 bases between the two ends. The CDR3 covers 13 residues. In germline, CDR1 is MNHEY, CDR2 SVGAGI.